This TCR beta chain emerged from a study of blood T cell repertoires in COVID-19. About the study: Italy, Spain and the United States were the sources of the convalescent and acute COVID-19 samples. Sources were T cells, B-cell-depleted T cells, or PBMCs; the material itself was cDNA or gDNA.

V was pared by 4 bases and J by 0 bases, with 5 bases of the junction left unmatched. This CDR3 is built from 15 residues. Germline CDR1 and CDR2: LNHDA and SQIVND (reference sequence). As processed by the authors: Quantification of nucleated cells was approximated via reference gene primer amplification. Sequenced by immunoSEQ multiplex PCR; TCRdb stores in-frame clones only, minus some. V and J calls and clone size follow that table, whereas D and trimming were derived from the DNA. Among roughly 230,000 clones listed, around 83% were seen once. J is TRBJ1-1 and V is TRBV19; TRBD1 aligns across 7 bases. The source of this sequence is a man in his forties or fifties with active or convalescent COVID-19. The source material was peripheral blood. CDR3 sequence: CASSTPGTVNTEAFF. Written as DNA, the CDR3 is TGTGCCAGTAGTACCCCCGGGACAGTGAACACTGAAGCTTTCTTT.